Below are 5 T cell receptor beta chains sequenced from a single sample in a study of T cell clones after liver transplantation. The data were produced by immunoSEQ multiplex PCR, yet TCRdb's version contains in-frame clones alone and is incomplete. The sample holds fewer than 65,000 clones, approximately 87% seen once. The sequencing here drew on CD8+ T cells from blood, taken 12 months after liver transplant. These receptors all come from a human patient who received a liver transplant. The graft donor may be the source of some T cells.

This chain connects TRBV28 to TRBJ2-5; D not resolved. Germline V lookup: CDR1 MDHEN, CDR2 SYDVKM. The V and J ends lost 5 bases and 5 bases respectively, with 12 bases between them. The CDR3 has 13 residues. The CDR3 region is CASSPVGGETQYF. The CDR3 coding sequence is TGTGCCAGCAGTCCCGTTGGTGGGGAGACCCAGTACTTC.

The DNA of the CDR3 is TGCGCCAGCAGCCTAGGTTCCACCGGGGAGCTGTTTTTT. This gives the protein CASSLGSTGELFF. V usage is TRBV4-1 and J usage is TRBJ2-2; D call uncertain. The V gene's germline CDR1 is MGHRA and CDR2 YSYEKL. The CDR3 has 13 amino acids. Between the trimmed V and J ends, which lost 4 bases and 4 bases, there was a span of 7 bases.

The genes are TRBV4-2 and TRBJ2-1; D is ambiguous. Per the germline V gene, CDR1 is LGHNA and CDR2 is YNFKEQ. The CDR3 covers 17 residues. Trimming stripped 3 bases from V and 0 bases from J, with 15 bases between. The CDR3 DNA reads TGTGCCAGCAGCCACCCATCTCAGTATAGCTCCTACAATGAGCAGTTCTTC. This translates into CASSHPSQYSSYNEQFF.

This clone was observed a handful of times. The chain carries TRBV19 and TRBJ2-7; TRBD2 agrees at 7 bases. V lost 9 bases and J lost 2; bases outside the gene matches: 7. CDR1 is LNHDA, CDR2 SQIVND, per germline (reference sequence). The length of the CDR3 is 13 residues. The CDR3 coding sequence is TGTGCCAGCCAAGCGGGAAATACCTACGAGCAGTACTTC. Amino acid sequence: CASQAGNTYEQYF.

V and J are TRBV4-1 and TRBJ1-1, with D possibly being TRBD1 (6 bases). Germline CDR1 is MGHRA and CDR2 is YSYEKL. V shed 1 base and J shed 4 bases, with 10 bases lying between them. The CDR3 totals 14 residues. The CDR3 here is CASSQATGTTEAFF. DNA for the CDR3: TGCGCCAGCAGCCAAGCCACAGGGACCACTGAAGCTTTCTTT.